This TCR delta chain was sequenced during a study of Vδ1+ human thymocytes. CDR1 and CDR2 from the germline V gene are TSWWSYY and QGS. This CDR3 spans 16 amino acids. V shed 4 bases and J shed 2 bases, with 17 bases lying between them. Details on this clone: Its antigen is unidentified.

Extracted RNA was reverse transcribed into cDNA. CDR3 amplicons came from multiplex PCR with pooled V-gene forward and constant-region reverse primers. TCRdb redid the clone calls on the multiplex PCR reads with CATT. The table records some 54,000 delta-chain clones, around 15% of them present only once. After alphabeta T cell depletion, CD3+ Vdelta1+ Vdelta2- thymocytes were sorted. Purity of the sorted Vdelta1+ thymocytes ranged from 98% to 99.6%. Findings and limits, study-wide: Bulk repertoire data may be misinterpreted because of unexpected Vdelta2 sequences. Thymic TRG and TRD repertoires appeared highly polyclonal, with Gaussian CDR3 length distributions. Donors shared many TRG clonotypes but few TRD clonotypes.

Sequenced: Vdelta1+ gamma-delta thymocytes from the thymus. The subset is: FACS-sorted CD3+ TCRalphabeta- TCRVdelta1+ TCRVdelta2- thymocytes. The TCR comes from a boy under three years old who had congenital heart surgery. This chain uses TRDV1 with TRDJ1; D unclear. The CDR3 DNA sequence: TGTGCTCTTGGGGGCGCCCGTTCCCTATGGACCGATAAACTCATCTTT. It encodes CALGGARSLWTDKLIF.